This T cell receptor (beta chain) originates from a study of OX40 agonist ivuxolimab in advanced cancers. The overall study: Patients were dosed intravenously with ivuxolimab at 0.01 to 10 mg/kg every 2 weeks. Three patients showed partial responses: one hepatocellular carcinoma and two cutaneous melanoma cases. Notes on the study in general: Some of the nonresponding patients also showed low levels of normalized T-cell clonal expansion. Antigen specificity remained undetermined for the expanded peripheral T cells.

Worth noting for this clone: What it binds is not known.

V dropped 0 bases and J dropped 10; count of bases not matched to a gene: 5. The CDR3 is made up of 13 amino acids. The germline CDR1 and CDR2 sequences are SGDLS and YYNGEE. The repertoire was sequenced with immunoSEQ multiplex PCR; TCRdb's copy has only in-frame clones and lacks some. The sample comprises 25,000 to 35,000 clones, less than 90% of which are singletons, and 29% rests with the top ten. The chain uses TRBV9 and TRBJ1-1; 8 bases are a match to TRBD1. Material: CD4+ or CD8+ T cells sorted from blood, obtained in a trial of the OX40 agonist ivuxolimab. The TCR sequence derives from an adult with an advanced solid tumor such as melanoma, head and neck, liver or kidney cancer. This chain's CDR3 is CASSVGTGGRAFF. Here the CDR3 DNA reads TGTGCCAGCAGCGTAGGAACAGGGGGACGAGCTTTCTTT.